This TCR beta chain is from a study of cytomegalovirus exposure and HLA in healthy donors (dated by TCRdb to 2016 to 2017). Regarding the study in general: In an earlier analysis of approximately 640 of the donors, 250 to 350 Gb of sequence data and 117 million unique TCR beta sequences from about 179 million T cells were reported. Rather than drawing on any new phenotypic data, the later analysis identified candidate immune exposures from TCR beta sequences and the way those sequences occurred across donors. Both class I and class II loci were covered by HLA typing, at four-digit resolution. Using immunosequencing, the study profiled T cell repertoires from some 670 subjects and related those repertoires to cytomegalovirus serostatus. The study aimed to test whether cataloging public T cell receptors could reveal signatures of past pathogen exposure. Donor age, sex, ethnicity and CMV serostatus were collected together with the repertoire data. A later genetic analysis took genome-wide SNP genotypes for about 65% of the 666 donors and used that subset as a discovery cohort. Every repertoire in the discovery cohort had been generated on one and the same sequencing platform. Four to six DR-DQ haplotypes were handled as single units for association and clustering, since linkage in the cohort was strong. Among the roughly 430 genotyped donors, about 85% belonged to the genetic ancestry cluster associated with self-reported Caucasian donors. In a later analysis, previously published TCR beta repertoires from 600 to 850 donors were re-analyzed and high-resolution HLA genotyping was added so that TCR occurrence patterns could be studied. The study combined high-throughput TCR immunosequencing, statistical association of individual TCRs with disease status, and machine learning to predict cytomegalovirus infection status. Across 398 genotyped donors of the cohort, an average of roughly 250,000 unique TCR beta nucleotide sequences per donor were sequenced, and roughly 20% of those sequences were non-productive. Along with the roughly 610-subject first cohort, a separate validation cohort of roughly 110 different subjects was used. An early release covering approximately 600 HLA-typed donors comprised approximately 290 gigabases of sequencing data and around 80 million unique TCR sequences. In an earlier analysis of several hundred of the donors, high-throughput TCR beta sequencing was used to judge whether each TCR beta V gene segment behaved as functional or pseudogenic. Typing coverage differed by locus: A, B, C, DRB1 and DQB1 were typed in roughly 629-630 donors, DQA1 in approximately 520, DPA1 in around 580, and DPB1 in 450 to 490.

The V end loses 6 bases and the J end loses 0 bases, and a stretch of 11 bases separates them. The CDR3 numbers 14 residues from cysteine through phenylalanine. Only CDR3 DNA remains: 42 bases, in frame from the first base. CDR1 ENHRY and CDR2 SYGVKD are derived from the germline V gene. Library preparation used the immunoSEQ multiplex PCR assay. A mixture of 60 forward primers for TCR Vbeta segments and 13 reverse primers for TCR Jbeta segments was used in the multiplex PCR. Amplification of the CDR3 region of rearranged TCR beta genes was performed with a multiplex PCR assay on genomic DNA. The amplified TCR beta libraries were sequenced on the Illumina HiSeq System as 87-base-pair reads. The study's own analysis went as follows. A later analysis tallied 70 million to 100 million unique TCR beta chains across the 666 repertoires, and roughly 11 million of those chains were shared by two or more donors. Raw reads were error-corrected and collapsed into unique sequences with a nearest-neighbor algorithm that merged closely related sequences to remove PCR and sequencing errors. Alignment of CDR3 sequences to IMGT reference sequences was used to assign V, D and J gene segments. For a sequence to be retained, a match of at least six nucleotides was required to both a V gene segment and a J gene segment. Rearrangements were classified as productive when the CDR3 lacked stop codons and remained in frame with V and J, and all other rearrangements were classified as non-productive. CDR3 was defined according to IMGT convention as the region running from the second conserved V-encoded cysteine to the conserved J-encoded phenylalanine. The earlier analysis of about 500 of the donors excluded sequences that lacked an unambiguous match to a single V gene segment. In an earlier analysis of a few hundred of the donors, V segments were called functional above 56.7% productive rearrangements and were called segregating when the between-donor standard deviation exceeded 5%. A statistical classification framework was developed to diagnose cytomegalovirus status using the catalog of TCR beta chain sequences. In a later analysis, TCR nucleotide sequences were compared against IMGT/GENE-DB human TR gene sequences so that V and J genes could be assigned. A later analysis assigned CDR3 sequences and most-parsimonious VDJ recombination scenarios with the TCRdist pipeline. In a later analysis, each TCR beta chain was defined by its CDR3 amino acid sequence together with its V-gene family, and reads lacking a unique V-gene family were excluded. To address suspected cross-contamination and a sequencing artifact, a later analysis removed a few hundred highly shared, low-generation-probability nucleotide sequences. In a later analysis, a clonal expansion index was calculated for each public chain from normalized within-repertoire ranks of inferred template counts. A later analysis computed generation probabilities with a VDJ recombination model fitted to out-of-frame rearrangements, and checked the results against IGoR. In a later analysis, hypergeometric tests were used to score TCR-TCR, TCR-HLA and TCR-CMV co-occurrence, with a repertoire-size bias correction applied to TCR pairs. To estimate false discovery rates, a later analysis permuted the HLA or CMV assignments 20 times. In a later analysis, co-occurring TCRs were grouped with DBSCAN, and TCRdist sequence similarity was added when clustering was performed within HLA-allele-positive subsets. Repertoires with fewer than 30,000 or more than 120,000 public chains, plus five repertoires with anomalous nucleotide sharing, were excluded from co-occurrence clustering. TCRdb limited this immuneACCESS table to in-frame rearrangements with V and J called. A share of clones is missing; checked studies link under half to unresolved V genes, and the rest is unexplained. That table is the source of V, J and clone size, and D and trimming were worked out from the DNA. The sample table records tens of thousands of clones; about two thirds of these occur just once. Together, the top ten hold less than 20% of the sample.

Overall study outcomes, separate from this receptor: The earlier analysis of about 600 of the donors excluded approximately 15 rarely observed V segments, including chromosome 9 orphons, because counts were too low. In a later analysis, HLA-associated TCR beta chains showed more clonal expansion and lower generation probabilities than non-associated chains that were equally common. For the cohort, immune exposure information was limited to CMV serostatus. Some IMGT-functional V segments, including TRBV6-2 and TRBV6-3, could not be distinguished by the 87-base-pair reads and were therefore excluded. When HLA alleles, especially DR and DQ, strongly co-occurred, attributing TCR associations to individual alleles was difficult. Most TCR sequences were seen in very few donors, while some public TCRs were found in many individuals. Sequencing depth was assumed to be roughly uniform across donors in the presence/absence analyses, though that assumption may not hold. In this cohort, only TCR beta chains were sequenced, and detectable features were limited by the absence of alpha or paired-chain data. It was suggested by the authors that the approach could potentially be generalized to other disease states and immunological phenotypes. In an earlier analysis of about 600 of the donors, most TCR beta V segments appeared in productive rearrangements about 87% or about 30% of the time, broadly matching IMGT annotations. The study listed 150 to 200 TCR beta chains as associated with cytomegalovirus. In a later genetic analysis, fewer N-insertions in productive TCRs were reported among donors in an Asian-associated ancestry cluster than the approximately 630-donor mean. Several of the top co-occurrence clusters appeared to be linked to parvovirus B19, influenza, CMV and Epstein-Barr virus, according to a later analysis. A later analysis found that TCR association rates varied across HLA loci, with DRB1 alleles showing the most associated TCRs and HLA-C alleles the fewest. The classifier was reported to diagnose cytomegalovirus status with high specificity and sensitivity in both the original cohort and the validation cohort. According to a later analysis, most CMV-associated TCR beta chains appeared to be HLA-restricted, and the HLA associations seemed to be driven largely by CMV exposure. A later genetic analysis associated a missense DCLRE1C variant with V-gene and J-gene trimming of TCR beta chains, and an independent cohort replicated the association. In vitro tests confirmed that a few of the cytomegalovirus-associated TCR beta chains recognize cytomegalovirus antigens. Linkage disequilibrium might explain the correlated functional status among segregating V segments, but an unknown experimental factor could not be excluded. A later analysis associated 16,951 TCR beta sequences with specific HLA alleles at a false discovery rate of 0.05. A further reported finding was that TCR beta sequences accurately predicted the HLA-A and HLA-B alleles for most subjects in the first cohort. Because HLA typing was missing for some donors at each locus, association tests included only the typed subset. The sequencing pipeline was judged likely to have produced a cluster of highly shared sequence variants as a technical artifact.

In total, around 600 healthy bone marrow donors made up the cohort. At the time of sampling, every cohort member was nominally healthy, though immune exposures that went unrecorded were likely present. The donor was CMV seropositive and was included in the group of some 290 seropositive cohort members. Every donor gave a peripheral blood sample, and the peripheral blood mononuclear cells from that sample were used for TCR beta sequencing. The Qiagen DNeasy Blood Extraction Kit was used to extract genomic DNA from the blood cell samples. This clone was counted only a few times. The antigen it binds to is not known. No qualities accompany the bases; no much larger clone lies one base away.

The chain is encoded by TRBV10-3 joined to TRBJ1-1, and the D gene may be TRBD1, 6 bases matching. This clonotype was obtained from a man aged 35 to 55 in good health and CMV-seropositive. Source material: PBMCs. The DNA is TGTGCCATCAGAGACAGGTTCATGAACACTGAAGCTTTCTTT. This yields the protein CAIRDRFMNTEAFF.